Shown below are 21 T cell receptor beta chains from a single sample sequenced in a study of cytomegalovirus exposure and HLA in healthy donors. 13 Jbeta primers and 60 Vbeta primers were used for the PCR. Assay: immunoSEQ multiplex PCR; the TCRdb copy retains only in-frame clones and omits some. The data contain roughly 100,000 clones, 60% to 85% of them singletons. Material for sequencing was PBMCs. Receptors were obtained from a woman aged 40 to 55 in good health and CMV-seronegative.

In DNA, the CDR3 is TGTGCCAGCAGCTCCCCCCTAGCTTCTGAAGCTTTCTTT. This codes for CASSSPLASEAFF. This chain uses TRBV7-9 with TRBJ1-1; D not certain. CDR3 length: 13 residues. Trimming left V 4 bases short and J 6 bases short, with 12 bases between. Germline assignment: CDR1 SEHNR and CDR2 FQNEAQ (reference sequence).

The J gene is TRBJ1-1, the V gene TRBV5-1, with D possibly matching TRBD1 (5 bases). V lost 3 bases and J lost 4, with 16 bases in between. Germline V gene lookup returns CDR1 SGHRS and CDR2 YFSETQ. The CDR3 is 15 amino acids. The CDR3 region has the DNA TGCGCCAGCAGCTCCCAGGGACGGGGGAGCACTGAAGCTTTCTTT. Its protein product is CASSSQGRGSTEAFF.

This clone appeared a few times. V is TRBV7-9 and J is TRBJ2-5; possible D gene TRBD1, 5 bases. Trimming removed 3 bases from V and 4 bases from J, with 15 bases in between. This CDR3 has 15 amino acids. The germline gives CDR1 SEHNR, CDR2 FQNEAQ (reference sequence). CDR3 loop: CASSFSGMIGETQYF. The CDR3 DNA reads TGTGCCAGCAGCTTCTCAGGGATGATTGGAGAGACCCAGTACTTC. Variable domain in full (rest from reference TRBV7-9 and TRBJ2-5): DTGVSQNPRHKITKRGQNVTFRCDPISEHNRLYWYRQTLGQGPEFLTYFQNEAQLEKSRLLSDRFSAERPKGSFSTLEIQRTEQGDSAMYLCASSFSGMIGETQYFGPGTRLLVL.

The chain combines TRBV15 with TRBJ1-2, with 10 bases identical to TRBD1. V was pared by 0 bases and J by 4 bases, with 5 bases of the junction left unmatched. Germline CDR1 reads LNHNV; CDR2 reads YYDKDF (reference sequence). This CDR3 has 16 amino acids. In DNA form, the CDR3 reads TGTGCCACCAGCAGAGATTTTGGGGACAGGGGCTATGGCTACACCTTC. It is translated as CATSRDFGDRGYGYTF. The full variable domain, in which reference TRBV15 and TRBJ1-2 provide the parts outside the CDR3, is DAMVIQNPRYQVTQFGKPVTLSCSQTLNHNVMYWYQQKSSQAPKLLFHYYDKDFNNEADTPDNFQSRRPNTSFCFLDIRSPGLGDTAMYLCATSRDFGDRGYGYTFGSGTRLTVV.

CDR3 in DNA: TGTGCCAGCAGTTACGAGGGGGCCGACTATGGCTACACCTTC. It is translated as CASSYEGADYGYTF. The chain couples TRBV6-6 to TRBJ1-2; 7 bases map to TRBD1. Trimming took 2 bases from V and 3 from J; bases not matched to a gene: 3. The germline gives CDR1 MNHNY, CDR2 SVGAGI (reference sequence). The CDR3 length is 14 residues.

This clone came up a few times. The CDR3 spells CASSDAFYRGDEQFF. The CDR3 bases are TGTGCCAGCAGCGATGCCTTTTACAGGGGCGATGAGCAGTTCTTC. The gene calls are TRBV7-6 and TRBJ2-1; TRBD1 matches at 7 bases. V trimming: 5 bases; J trimming: 8 bases; junction bases outside the gene matches: 12. There are 15 residues in the CDR3. Germline CDR1 is SGHVS and CDR2 is FNYEAQ. Variable domain in full (rest from reference TRBV7-6 and TRBJ2-1): GAGVSQSPRYKVTKRGQDVALRCDPISGHVSLYWYRQALGQGPEFLTYFNYEAQQDKSGLPNDRFSAERPEGSISTLTIQRTEQRDSAMYRCASSDAFYRGDEQFFGPGTRLTVL.

The J gene is TRBJ2-5, the V gene TRBV7-9, with D perhaps matching TRBD2 (5 bases). This CDR3 has 15 amino acids. Germline V CDR1 and CDR2: SEHNR, FQNEAQ (reference sequence). V lost 1 base and J 5 bases, leaving 14 bases between the germline ends. The CDR3 sequence is CASSLGSTREETQYF. The CDR3 DNA follows: TGTGCCAGCAGCTTAGGGTCTACTAGGGAGGAGACCCAGTACTTC.

In DNA form, the CDR3 reads TGTGCCAGCAGTCCAACCAGGGCTGAAGCTTTCTTT. Translation: CASSPTRAEAFF. This chain connects TRBV28 to TRBJ1-1; maybe TRBD1 (5 bases). Germline V gene lookup returns CDR1 MDHEN and CDR2 SYDVKM. Trimming took 5 bases from V and 6 from J, leaving 10 bases between them. CDR3 length equals 12 residues. The variable domain in full, with the rest retrieved from reference TRBV28 and TRBJ1-1, is DVKVTQSSRYLVKRTGEKVFLECVQDMDHENMFWYRQDPGLGLRLIYFSYDVKMKEKGDIPEGYSVSREKKERFSLILESASTNQTSMYLCASSPTRAEAFFGQGTRLTVV.

V usage is TRBV27 and J usage is TRBJ2-3; 9 bases fit TRBD2. This CDR3 has 15 amino acids. V shed 5 bases and J 5 bases; nucleotides not matched to a gene: 8. The germline V gene has CDR1 MNHEY and CDR2 SMNVEV (reference sequence). CDR3 protein: CASSLGGGAGDTQYF. The CDR3 bases are TGTGCCAGCAGTCTGGGCGGGGGGGCAGGAGATACGCAGTATTTT.

The chain uses TRBV7-8 and TRBJ1-4, with D hard to call. CDR1 and CDR2 (germline): SGHVS, FQNEAQ. The V end was cut by 5 bases, the J end by 6 bases, with 16 bases between. The CDR3 spans 15 residues. As DNA, the CDR3 is TGTGCCAGCAGCCCCTTAGGAGGGAAGGATGAAAAACTGTTTTTT. Its translation is CASSPLGGKDEKLFF.

The rearrangement links TRBV7-6 to TRBJ2-1; D possibly corresponds to TRBD2 (5 bases). CDR3 size: 15 residues. Deletions cut 2 bases from V and 0 bases from J, with 8 bases between. Germline values: CDR1 SGHVS, CDR2 FNYEAQ. The CDR3 spells CASSLIGSSYNEQFF. The CDR3 DNA reads as TGTGCCAGCAGCTTAATAGGGAGCTCCTACAATGAGCAGTTCTTC.

J is TRBJ1-5 and V is TRBV30; D ambiguous. This CDR3 has 16 residues. Trimming took off 1 base at V and 4 bases at J, with 17 bases between the two ends. The germline V gene encodes CDR1 GTSNPN and CDR2 SVGIG (reference sequence). The CDR3 loop is CAWSDPWRAGNQPQHF. Here the CDR3 DNA reads TGTGCCTGGAGTGACCCTTGGCGGGCAGGAAATCAGCCCCAGCATTTT.

This chain uses TRBV5-4 with TRBJ1-2; TRBD1 might be the D (6 bases). Germline CDR1 and CDR2: SGHNT and YYREEE (reference sequence). This CDR3 comprises 12 residues. Trimming removed 4 bases from V and 4 bases from J, with 8 bases in between. The CDR3 sequence: CASSPDSYGYTF. The DNA for the CDR3 is TGTGCCAGCAGCCCGGACAGCTATGGCTACACCTTC.

The chain uses TRBV7-9 and TRBJ1-2; D call uncertain. The CDR3 extends over 14 amino acids. The V and J ends lost 5 bases and 4 bases respectively, with 14 bases between them. The germline gives CDR1 SEHNR, CDR2 FQNEAQ (reference sequence). CDR3 protein: CASSPSGSVYGYTF. CDR3 sequence (DNA): TGTGCCAGCAGCCCCTCCGGGTCTGTCTATGGCTACACCTTC.

The V call is TRBV4-2, the J call TRBJ1-2; D gene uncertain. Trimming removed 0 bases at V and 3 bases at J, with 29 bases between. The CDR3 has 21 amino acids. Looked up from germline, CDR1 is LGHNA and CDR2 is YNFKEQ. CDR3 loop: CASSQDHILRLQPRRDYGYTF. The CDR3 DNA reads as TGTGCCAGCAGCCAAGACCACATTCTAAGACTCCAGCCTAGGAGGGACTATGGCTACACCTTC.

The chain couples TRBV7-3 to TRBJ2-1, with D unresolved. CDR1 is SGHTA and CDR2 is FQGTGA in the germline V gene. The CDR3 contains 14 residues. Trimming stripped 4 bases from V and 7 bases from J, with 14 bases between. CDR3 in DNA: TGTGCCAGCAGCTCTAACCCTATAGCAAATGAGCAGTTCTTC. It yields the protein CASSSNPIANEQFF.

The chain combines TRBV5-1 with TRBJ2-7; TRBD1 matches at 9 bases. The CDR3 covers 15 residues. CDR1 is SGHRS and CDR2 is YFSETQ in the germline V gene. J was trimmed by 2 bases and V by 4 bases; bases with no gene match: 7. The chain's CDR3 is CASSLRTGDPYEQYF. As DNA, the CDR3 is TGCGCCAGCAGCCTAAGGACAGGGGATCCCTACGAGCAGTACTTC. Supplemented by reference TRBV5-1 and TRBJ2-7, the full variable domain reads KAGVTQTPRYLIKTRGQQVTLSCSPISGHRSVSWYQQTPGQGLQFLFEYFSETQRNKGNFPGRFSGRQFSNSRSEMNVSTLELGDSALYLCASSLRTGDPYEQYFGPGTRLTVT.

The CDR3 is CAWSVQLNTEAFF. DNA for the CDR3: TGTGCCTGGAGTGTACAGCTCAACACTGAAGCTTTCTTT. The rearrangement joins TRBV30 to TRBJ1-1, with unresolved D. Trimming cost V 0 bases and J 2 bases, with 7 bases left between them. Germline-derived CDR1 and CDR2 are GTSNPN and SVGIG (reference sequence). The CDR3 has 13 residues.

This chain joins TRBV6-6 and TRBJ1-2, with TRBD1 identical over 8 bases. Trimming at V came to 4 bases and at J to 5 bases, leaving 6 bases not matched to a gene. The CDR3 length is 14 residues. The germline gives CDR1 MNHNY, CDR2 SVGAGI (reference sequence). CDR3 amino acids: CASSSGDRIYGYTF. The CDR3 DNA sequence: TGTGCCAGCAGTTCCGGGGACAGGATTTATGGCTACACCTTC.

The chain employs TRBV27 and TRBJ1-2, with D perhaps TRBD1 (6 bases). There are 14 residues in the CDR3. Germline V gene lookup returns CDR1 MNHEY and CDR2 SMNVEV (reference sequence). The V and J ends lost 4 bases and 3 bases respectively, with 12 bases between them. CDR3 region: CASSYAGTHYGYTF. In DNA, the CDR3 is TGTGCCAGCAGTTACGCCGGGACACACTATGGCTACACCTTC.

This rearrangement joins TRBV5-1 to TRBJ1-1; D remains ambiguous. Germline values: CDR1 SGHRS, CDR2 YFSETQ. This CDR3 spans 19 amino acids. V dropped 0 bases and J dropped 3 bases, with 24 bases sitting between them. CDR3 loop: CASSLEANTSMRDDTEAFF. CDR3 DNA sequence: TGCGCCAGCAGCTTGGAGGCTAACACCTCTATGAGGGATGACACTGAAGCTTTCTTT.